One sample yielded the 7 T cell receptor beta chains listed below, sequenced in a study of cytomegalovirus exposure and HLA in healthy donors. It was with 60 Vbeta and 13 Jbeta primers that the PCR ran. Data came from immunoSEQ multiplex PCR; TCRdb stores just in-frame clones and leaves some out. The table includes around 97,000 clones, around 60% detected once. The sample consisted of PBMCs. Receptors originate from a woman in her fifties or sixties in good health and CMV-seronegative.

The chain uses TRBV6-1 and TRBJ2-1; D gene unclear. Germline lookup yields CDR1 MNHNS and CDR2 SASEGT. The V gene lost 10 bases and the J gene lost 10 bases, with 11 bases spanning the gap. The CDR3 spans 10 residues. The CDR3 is CATTSREQFF. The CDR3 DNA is TGTGCCACCACATCACGAGAGCAGTTCTTC.

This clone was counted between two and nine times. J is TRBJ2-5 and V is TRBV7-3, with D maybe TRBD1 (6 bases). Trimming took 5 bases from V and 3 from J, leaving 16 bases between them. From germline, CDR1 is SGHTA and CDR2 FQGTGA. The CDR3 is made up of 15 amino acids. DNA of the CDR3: TGTGCCAGCAGCCCCAGGACAGTTGGAAAAGAGACCCAGTACTTC. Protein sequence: CASSPRTVGKETQYF. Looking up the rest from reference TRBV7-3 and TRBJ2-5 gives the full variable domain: GAGVSQTPSNKVTEKGKYVELRCDPISGHTALYWYRQSLGQGPEFLIYFQGTGAADDSGLPNDRFFAVRPEGSVSTLKIQRTERGDSAVYLCASSPRTVGKETQYFGPGTRLLVL.

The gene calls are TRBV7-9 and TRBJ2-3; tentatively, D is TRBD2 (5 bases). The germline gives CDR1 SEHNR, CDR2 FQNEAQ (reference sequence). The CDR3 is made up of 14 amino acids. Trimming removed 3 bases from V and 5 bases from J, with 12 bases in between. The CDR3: CASSLWLAIDTQYF. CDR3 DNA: TGTGCCAGCAGCTTGTGGCTAGCAATAGATACGCAGTATTTT.

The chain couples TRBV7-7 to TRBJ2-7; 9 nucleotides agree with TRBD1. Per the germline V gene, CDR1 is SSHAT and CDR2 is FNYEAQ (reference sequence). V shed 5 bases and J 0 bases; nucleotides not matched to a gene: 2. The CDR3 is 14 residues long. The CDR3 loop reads CASSAGQGSYEQYF. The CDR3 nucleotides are TGTGCCAGCAGCGCGGGACAGGGCTCCTACGAGCAGTACTTC. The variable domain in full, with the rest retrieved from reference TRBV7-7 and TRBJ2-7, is GAGVSQSPRYKVTKRGQDVTLRCDPISSHATLYWYQQALGQGPEFLTYFNYEAQPDKSGLPSDRFSAERPEGSISTLTIQRTEQRDSAMYRCASSAGQGSYEQYFGPGTRLTVT.

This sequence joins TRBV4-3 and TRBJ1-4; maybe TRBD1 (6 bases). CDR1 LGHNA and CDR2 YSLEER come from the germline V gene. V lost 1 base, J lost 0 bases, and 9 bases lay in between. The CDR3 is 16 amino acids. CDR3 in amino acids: CASSQGQGTTNEKLFF. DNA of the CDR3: TGCGCCAGCAGCCAAGGTCAGGGGACAACTAATGAAAAACTGTTTTTT.

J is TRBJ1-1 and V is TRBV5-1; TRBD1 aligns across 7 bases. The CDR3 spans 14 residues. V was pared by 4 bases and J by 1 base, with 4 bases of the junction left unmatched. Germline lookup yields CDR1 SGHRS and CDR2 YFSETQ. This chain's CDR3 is CASSGGQPNTEAFF. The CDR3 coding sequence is TGCGCCAGCAGCGGGGGACAGCCGAACACTGAAGCTTTCTTT.

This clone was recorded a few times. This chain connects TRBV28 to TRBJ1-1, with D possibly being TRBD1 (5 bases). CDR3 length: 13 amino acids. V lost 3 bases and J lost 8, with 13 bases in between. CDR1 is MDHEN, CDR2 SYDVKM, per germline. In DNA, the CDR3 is TGTGCCAGCAGTTTTAACAGGCGACTCGAAGCTTTCTTT. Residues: CASSFNRRLEAFF.